This T cell receptor beta chain stems from a study of T-cell reconstitution after alpha-beta-depleted transplantation in children. Study-wide results and caveats: Reports say that about two months after transplant, the alpha-beta T cells came out of several hundred graft clones that had expanded. Among T cells one year after transplant, newly produced cells accounted for most counts and diversity. Some patients owed their high day-60 TCRbeta diversity to surviving recipient T cells and thymic progenitors.

This clonotype appeared many times. Its antigen is not identified. TCRbeta library construction was performed incorporating unique molecular identifiers. TCRdb used MiXCR to reprocess the PCR reads, holding one entry per CDR3 protein. Altogether 250,000 or so distinct CDR3 sequences are present, 8.2% being singletons, with the ten largest covering 6.3%. This CDR3 contains 15 residues. Germline lookup yields CDR1 LGHNA and CDR2 YSLEER. J gave up 2 bases and V 1 base, and 3 bases lay outside the gene matches. V gene TRBV4-3 combines with J gene TRBJ2-3; 7 bases map to TRBD1. This receptor was taken from a male patient aged 10 to 17 who had a stem cell transplant for acute lymphoblastic leukemia, so the T cells may come from the graft donor. Sequencing was performed on PBMCs, mostly from graft donor cells, taken 180 days after TCRalphabeta/CD19-depleted stem cell transplant. The DNA for the CDR3 is TGCGCCAGCAGCCAAGGACAGGGCCTCACAGATACGCAGTATTTT. This sequence encodes CASSQGQGLTDTQYF.